This is a list of T cell receptor beta chains from one sample in a study of blood T cells in healthy people across ages. TCRdb processed the 5' RACE reads anew with MiXCR; each CDR3 protein has one entry. The sample lists over 300,000 distinct CDR3 sequences; approximately 52% were seen once. Sample: blood. These receptors all come from a man in his 60s in good health. CDR3s include the opening cysteine and the closing phenylalanine or tryptophan.

V gene,J gene,CDR3 protein
TRBV20-1,NA,CSAQGAPAYNEQYF
TRBV3-1,TRBJ2-6,CASSLSGGGFSGANVLTF
TRBV27,TRBJ1-2,CASSFDRGLRYGYTF
TRBV5-1,TRBJ2-5,CASSLSNSQETQYF
TRBV29-1,TRBJ2-7,CSVEMGQDKLAGGSYEQYF
TRBV12-3/TRBV12-4,TRBJ1-5,CASSRGDLLQHF
TRBV20-1,TRBJ1-2,CSARERPVDGYGYTF
TRBV18,TRBJ1-1,CASSPRATAEAFF
TRBV20-1,TRBJ2-7,CSASPGASICEQYF
TRBV27,TRBJ2-7,CASSWTGGAAYEQYF
TRBV27,TRBJ2-7,CASSLDGTDYYEQYF
TRBV14,TRBJ1-6,CASSQTPLHF
TRBV7-3,TRBJ2-3,CAGSFSGGSTDTQYF
TRBV7-2,TRBJ2-1,CASSLDPQVGQFF
TRBV5-5,TRBJ1-2,CASSLVIAGNGYTF
TRBV20-1,TRBJ2-4,CSASPGTSLTIQYF
TRBV10-3,TRBJ1-2,CAISELGQNGGYTF
TRBV6-4,TRBJ2-5,CASSDVETSGLNEQYF
TRBV24-1,TRBJ2-3,CATSDHTGLAAPGTQYF
TRBV5-8,TRBJ1-2,CASSAMTGFGYGYTF
TRBV10-3,TRBJ2-7,CAIRKLASYEQYF
TRBV6-5,TRBJ2-7,CASSYSTGLYEQYF
TRBV7-2,TRBJ1-1,CASSFTTSGTEAFF
TRBV4-2,TRBJ2-4,CASSQDLGPYGQYF
TRBV20-1,TRBJ2-5,CSATGASGRDETQYF
TRBV19,TRBJ2-1,CASSASWFEQFF
TRBV7-9,TRBJ2-7,CASSSPRAVYEQYF
TRBV12-3/TRBV12-4,TRBJ2-1,CASSGTHHGDEQFF
TRBV24-1,TRBJ2-3,CATSVAGFTDTQYF